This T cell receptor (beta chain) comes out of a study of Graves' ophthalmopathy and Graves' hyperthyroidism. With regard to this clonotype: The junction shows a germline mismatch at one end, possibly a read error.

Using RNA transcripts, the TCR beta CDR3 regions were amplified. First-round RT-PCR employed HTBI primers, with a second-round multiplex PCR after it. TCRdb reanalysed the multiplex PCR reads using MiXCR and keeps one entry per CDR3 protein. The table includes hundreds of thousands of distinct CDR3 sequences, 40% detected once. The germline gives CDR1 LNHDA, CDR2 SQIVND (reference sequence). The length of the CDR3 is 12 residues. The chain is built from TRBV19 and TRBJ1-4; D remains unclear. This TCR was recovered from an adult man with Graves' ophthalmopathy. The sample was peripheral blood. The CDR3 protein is CASSARGSKLLF. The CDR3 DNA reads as TGTGCCAGTAGTGCCCGAGGGTCTAAACTGCTTTTT.